The 10 T cell receptor beta chains given below trace back to one sample, sequenced in a study of shared clonotypes between healthy human individuals. This table comes from immunoSEQ multiplex PCR, and its TCRdb copy is limited to in-frame clones, with some not included. The sample shows some 660,000 clones, 73% of them seen only once. The sequenced sample was memory CD4+ T cells sorted from blood. Indicated subset: CD45RA-negative fraction. These receptors were obtained from a woman in her 30s in good health.

This clone has a handful of counts. The gene calls are TRBV25-1 and TRBJ2-3; maybe TRBD1 (6 bases). Per the germline V gene, CDR1 is MGHDK and CDR2 is SYGVNS. V lost 5 bases to trimming and J lost 0 bases, with 21 bases between them. CDR3 length: 18 amino acids. DNA for the CDR3: TGTGCCAGCAGTCCCACCCCAGCCCGACAGGAGAGCACAGATACGCAGTATTTT. Translation gives CASSPTPARQESTDTQYF.

The chain is built from TRBV10-2 and TRBJ2-1; D gene uncertain. V lost 11 bases, J lost 7 bases, and 15 bases lay in between. Looked up from germline, CDR1 is WSHSY and CDR2 is SAAADI. The length of the CDR3 is 12 residues. The CDR3, as DNA: TGCGCCGTTACTCGCGAACGGAATGAGCAGTTCTTC. Translated: CAVTRERNEQFF.

The CDR3 nucleotides read TGTGCCAGCAGCTACCGTACAGCTGGGGCCAACGTCCTGACTTTC. Its translation is CASSYRTAGANVLTF. The V and J genes are TRBV5-5 and TRBJ2-6; D is undetermined. This CDR3 region has 15 residues. Germline CDR1 and CDR2: SGHKS and YYEKEE (reference sequence). The V end lost 3 bases, the J end lost 2 bases, and 9 bases lay between the germline ends.

The genes are TRBV11-2 and TRBJ1-1; no clear D gene. The length of the CDR3 is 15 residues. Germline CDR1 and CDR2: SGHAT and FQNNGV. With 1 base removed from V and 1 base from J, the gap between germline ends came to 10 bases. As DNA, the CDR3 is TGTGCCAGCAGCTTAGCCGGAGGCCCGAACACTGAAGCTTTCTTT. Protein sequence: CASSLAGGPNTEAFF.

The rearrangement joins TRBV20-1 to TRBJ2-1, with D possibly being TRBD2 (5 bases). Trimming left V 6 bases short and J 9 bases short, with 12 bases between. The germline gives CDR1 DFQATT, CDR2 SNEGSKA (reference sequence). This CDR3 spans 11 amino acids. DNA for the CDR3: TGCAGTGCGGAGGTACAAGGTGAGCAGTTCTTC. This encodes CSAEVQGEQFF.

The V and J genes are TRBV7-9 and TRBJ2-5; unclear D gene. Trimming removed 5 bases at V and 6 bases at J, with 10 bases between. Germline V gives CDR1 SEHNR, CDR2 FQNEAQ (reference sequence). The CDR3 sequence is 12 residues long. The CDR3 DNA reads as TGTGCCAGCAGCCCCGACACCCAGACCCAGTACTTC. Translated: CASSPDTQTQYF.

This chain uses TRBV7-8 with TRBJ2-7; D unresolved. Germline CDR1 reads SGHVS; CDR2 reads FQNEAQ. The CDR3 spans 12 residues. V was cut by 5 bases and J by 3 bases, with 8 bases left in between. The CDR3, as DNA: TGTGCCAGCAGCACGGCATACTACGAGCAGTACTTC. This translates into CASSTAYYEQYF. Full variable domain (remainder filled in from reference TRBV7-8 and TRBJ2-7): GAGVSQSPRYKVAKRGQDVALRCDPISGHVSLFWYQQALGQGPEFLTYFQNEAQLDKSGLPSDRFFAERPEGSVSTLKIQRTQQEDSAVYLCASSTAYYEQYFGPGTRLTVT.

This chain joins TRBV15 and TRBJ1-3, with 8 bases that match TRBD1. Trimming took 3 bases from V and 2 from J; bases not matched to a gene: 0. This CDR3 region has 14 residues. The germline V gene has CDR1 LNHNV and CDR2 YYDKDF (reference sequence). This CDR3 is CATSRGQAGNTIYF. For the CDR3, the DNA is TGTGCCACCAGCAGGGGACAGGCTGGAAACACCATATATTTT.

On this clone itself: Other nucleotide sequences in the sample specify the same CDR3. This chain connects TRBV30 to TRBJ1-2, with D unclear. V was clipped by 2 bases and J by 6 bases, with 16 bases between them. The germline V gene encodes CDR1 GTSNPN and CDR2 SVGIG (reference sequence). The CDR3 is 14 residues long. For the CDR3, the DNA is TGTGCCTGGAGTAGGCAGTTCGGGGTTGATGGCTACACCTTC. It encodes CAWSRQFGVDGYTF. The variable domain in full, completed from reference TRBV30 and TRBJ1-2, reads SQTIHQWPATLVQPVGSPLSLECTVEGTSNPNLYWYRQAAGRGLQLLFYSVGIGQISSEVPQNLSASRPQDRQFILSSKKLLLSDSGFYLCAWSRQFGVDGYTFGSGTRLTVV.

The V gene is TRBV9, the J gene TRBJ2-2; D perhaps matches TRBD2 (5 bases). Trimming removed 4 bases from V and 5 bases from J, with 12 bases in between. This CDR3 spans 14 amino acids. CDR1 and CDR2 (germline): SGDLS, YYNGEE. The CDR3 loop is CASSKDLPTGELFF. CDR3 bases: TGTGCCAGCAGCAAGGACTTACCGACCGGGGAGCTGTTTTTT.